This is a list of T cell receptor beta chains from one sample in a study of shared clonotypes between healthy human individuals. Profiling relied on immunoSEQ multiplex PCR, and the TCRdb table lists in-frame clones only, not all of them. The sample lists under 2.5 million clones; 85% to 95% were seen once. Sequenced: naive CD4+ T cells from PBMCs. These receptors all stem from a man aged 18 to 29 in good health. Some clones in this sample may be carry-over from other donors' samples. The CDR3 runs from the conserved cysteine through the conserved F or W. A D gene is named only where the DNA matches it firmly. The listing skips clone size in some rows; elsewhere it reads once, few, many or a size class.

>TRBV6-5|once|.|TRBJ1-2
CASSYSRAWYGYTF
TGTGCCAGCAGTTACTCGAGGGCGTGGTATGGCTACACCTTC
>TRBV30|.|.|TRBJ1-2
CAWSPDKRGYTF
TGTGCCTGGAGCCCCGACAAGCGGGGCTACACCTTC
>TRBV30|.|.|TRBJ2-7
CAWGLASVYEQYF
TGTGCCTGGGGGCTAGCGTCAGTATACGAGCAGTACTTC
>TRBV29-1|.|.|TRBJ2-7
CSAPGHSSSEQYF
TGCAGCGCCCCGGGACATTCCAGCTCCGAGCAGTACTTC
>TRBV9|.|TRBD1|TRBJ1-2
CASSARGPGTGPYYGYTF
TGTGCCAGCAGCGCCAGGGGTCCCGGGACAGGGCCATACTATGGCTACACCTTC
>TRBV28|.|.|TRBJ2-6
CASSRPRGFGANVLTF
TGTGCCAGCAGTCGACCCCGGGGGTTCGGGGCCAACGTCCTGACTTTC
>TRBV6-5|.|TRBD1|TRBJ2-2
CASRPSGGGAGELFF
TGTGCCAGCAGGCCATCAGGGGGTGGGGCCGGGGAGCTGTTTTTT
>TRBV7-3|.|.|TRBJ2-3
CASSLLGTDTQYF
TGTGCCAGCAGCCTATTGGGCACAGATACGCAGTATTTT
>TRBV9|.|.|TRBJ1-1
CASSVGRQAGTEAFF
TGTGCCAGCAGCGTAGGTCGACAAGCCGGCACTGAAGCTTTCTTT
>TRBV7-2|.|.|TRBJ2-2
CASSRLGTNTGELFF
TGTGCCAGCAGCCGACTGGGGACCAACACCGGGGAGCTGTTTTTT
>TRBV11-1|.|TRBD2|TRBJ2-1
CASSAGLAGVNEQFF
TGTGCCAGCAGCGCAGGACTAGCGGGAGTTAATGAGCAGTTCTTC
>TRBV6-1|.|.|TRBJ1-1
CASRLNTEAFF
TGTGCCAGCAGGCTGAACACTGAAGCTTTCTTT
>TRBV6-5|.|.|TRBJ2-3
CASSSPFAGTQYF
TGTGCCAGCAGTTCCCCTTTCGCGGGTACGCAGTATTTT
>TRBV14|.|.|TRBJ1-4
CASSPRDHTNEKLFF
TGTGCCAGCAGCCCCCGGGACCATACTAATGAAAAACTGTTTTTT
>TRBV14|.|.|TRBJ2-2
CASSQKEWFDGELFF
TGTGCCAGCAGCCAAAAAGAGTGGTTTGATGGGGAGCTGTTTTTT
>TRBV5-4|.|TRBD2|TRBJ2-7
CASSSTPGLAGVGEQYF
TGTGCCAGCAGCTCCACTCCGGGACTAGCGGGAGTCGGCGAGCAGTACTTC
>TRBV19|once|TRBD1|TRBJ1-1
CASSVNRGTEAFF
TGTGCCAGTAGTGTTAACAGGGGCACTGAAGCTTTCTTT
>TRBV7-2|.|.|TRBJ2-1
CASSSQTAYNEQFF
TGTGCCAGCAGCTCACAGACAGCCTACAATGAGCAGTTCTTC
>TRBV28|.|.|TRBJ1-2
CASNQLWGGYTF
TGTGCCAGCAACCAGCTCTGGGGTGGCTACACCTTC
>TRBV13|.|TRBD2|TRBJ2-5
CASSLSGTREETQYF
TGTGCCAGCAGCTTAAGTGGGACTAGGGAAGAGACCCAGTACTTC
>TRBV2|.|.|TRBJ2-5
CASRPDYQYQETQYF
TGTGCCAGCAGACCGGACTACCAGTACCAAGAGACCCAGTACTTC
>TRBV4-1|.|.|TRBJ2-5
CASSRDLETQYF
TGCGCCAGCAGCCGAGACCTGGAGACCCAGTACTTC
>TRBV7-9|.|.|TRBJ2-7
CASSLEQGVEQYF
TGTGCCAGCAGCTTAGAACAGGGTGTCGAGCAGTACTTC
>TRBV4-2|.|.|TRBJ2-5
CASSQGLTVEETQYF
TGTGCCAGCAGCCAGGGGCTGACAGTGGAAGAGACCCAGTACTTC
>TRBV28|.|TRBD2|TRBJ2-2
CASYWGGRKNTGELFF
TGTGCCAGCTACTGGGGAGGGCGGAAGAACACCGGGGAGCTGTTTTTT
>TRBV28|.|.|TRBJ1-6
CASRLLGPTALHF
TGTGCCAGCAGGCTGCTCGGGCCGACGGCCCTCCACTTT
>TRBV11-3|.|TRBD2|TRBJ2-5
CASSSGLARRETQYF
TGTGCCAGCAGCTCGGGACTAGCTAGACGAGAGACCCAGTACTTC
>TRBV5-1|.|.|TRBJ1-2
CASSLFLGGKDGYTF
TGCGCCAGCAGCTTGTTTCTGGGGGGGAAGGATGGCTACACCTTC
>TRBV11-2|.|.|TRBJ1-5
CASSSGGQPQHF
TGTGCCAGCAGCTCCGGGGGTCAGCCCCAGCATTTT
>TRBV6-1|.|TRBD1|TRBJ2-1
CASRPRDRGHHEQFF
TGTGCCAGCAGGCCCCGGGACAGGGGCCACCATGAGCAGTTCTTC
>TRBV2|.|.|TRBJ2-6
CASGVSGANVLTF
TGTGCCAGCGGGGTCTCTGGGGCCAACGTCCTGACTTTC
>TRBV7-9|.|TRBD1|TRBJ2-1
CASSLQGAVWNEQFF
TGTGCCAGCAGCTTACAGGGGGCGGTGTGGAATGAGCAGTTCTTC